Below, one T cell receptor (beta chain) is given with its context. Its antigen remains unknown. The sample originates from a study of cytomegalovirus exposure and HLA in healthy donors. The CDR3 spans 15 residues. Germline V lookup: CDR1 WNHNN, CDR2 SYGVQD (reference sequence). V dropped 3 bases and J dropped 5 bases, with 17 bases sitting between them. Whole-study results and caveats: Later on, a genetic analysis was performed. It linked a missense variant in DCLRE1C with V- and J-gene trimming of TCR beta. Associated with cytomegalovirus, according to the listing, were around 160 TCR beta chains. A further, later analysis showed that HLA-associated TCR beta chains (compared with equally common others) were more clonally expanded.

Primers: 60 Vbeta forward and 13 Jbeta reverse. The data were produced by immunoSEQ multiplex PCR, yet TCRdb's version contains in-frame clones alone and is incomplete. The data contain some 130,000 clones, 77% of them seen just once; the ten biggest clones take up roughly 2%. Sequencing input: PBMCs. V gene TRBV10-1 combines with J gene TRBJ2-7; TRBD2 might be the D (5 bases). This TCR was sampled from a man aged 25 to 45 in good health and CMV-seronegative. CDR3 DNA sequence: TGCGCCAGCAGTGAATCTTCCGGGATCGGCAACGAGCAGTACTTC. This gives the protein CASSESSGIGNEQYF.